This TCR beta chain was sequenced for a study of shared clonotypes between healthy human individuals. Study-wide points: Clonotypes which were not shared had lower generation probabilities than clonotypes that all four donors shared. Roughly 4.7% was the fraction of naive CD4 clonotypes found shared across a few donors.

The protocol was immunoSEQ multiplex PCR, while the TCRdb copy is restricted to in-frame clones and leaves out a portion. The repertoire holds roughly 890,000 clones, with 80% to 95% as singletons. CD45RO-negative CD8 cells positively selected for CCR7 made up the naive population, which excluded terminally differentiated effector memory CD45RA+ cells. Of note for this clone: Its antigen is currently unknown.

Germline loops: CDR1 SQVTM, CDR2 ANQGSEA. This CDR3 has 14 amino acids. V lost 2 bases, J lost 5 bases, and 6 bases stayed unmatched. Sample: naive CD8+ T cells sorted from blood. The TCR comes from a man aged 25-45 years in good health. The rearrangement uses TRBV29-1 and TRBJ2-5; 9 bases are a match to TRBD1. The CDR3 region has the DNA TGCAGCGTTGAATTGTTGGACAGGGGTGAGACCCAGTACTTC. Protein product: CSVELLDRGETQYF. Full variable domain (rest looked up from reference TRBV29-1 and TRBJ2-5): SAVISQKPSRDICQRGTSLTIQCQVDSQVTMMFWYRQQPGQSLTLIATANQGSEATYESGFVIDKFPISRPNLTFSTLTVSNMSPEDSSIYLCSVELLDRGETQYFGPGTRLLVL.